These 13 T cell receptor beta chains were all obtained from the same sample, sequenced in a study of Tregs in tolerant kidney transplant recipients. Clones were sequenced by immunoSEQ multiplex PCR, and TCRdb holds only the in-frame ones, with some missing. The sample has about 61,000 clones, roughly 85% seen once. Sequencing used Tregs from blood, obtained before the transplant. The receptors were gathered from a human donor who received a combined kidney and bone marrow transplant.

This clone has just a few counts. The V gene is TRBV6-1, the J gene TRBJ1-2; D unresolved. This CDR3 comprises 13 residues. Deletions cut 7 bases from V and 4 bases from J, with 13 bases between. Germline CDR1 reads MNHNS; CDR2 reads SASEGT. The CDR3 nucleotides are TGTGCCAGCAACTTCGACAAGCTCTATGGCTACACCTTC. This translates into CASNFDKLYGYTF.

This chain uses TRBV5-1 with TRBJ2-1; D is undetermined. Germline CDR1 reads SGHRS; CDR2 reads YFSETQ. The germline V and J ends were trimmed by 4 bases and 0 bases, with 11 bases remaining between them. The CDR3 is made up of 15 amino acids. Here the CDR3 DNA reads TGCGCCAGCAGCCAGCCGGGCCTCTCCTACAATGAGCAGTTCTTC. Translating it yields CASSQPGLSYNEQFF. Using reference TRBV5-1 and TRBJ2-1 for the parts outside the CDR3, the full variable domain is KAGVTQTPRYLIKTRGQQVTLSCSPISGHRSVSWYQQTPGQGLQFLFEYFSETQRNKGNFPGRFSGRQFSNSRSEMNVSTLELGDSALYLCASSQPGLSYNEQFFGPGTRLTVL.

The chain uses TRBV2 and TRBJ1-6; maybe TRBD1 (5 bases). This CDR3 is built from 13 residues. The germline CDR1 and CDR2 sequences are SNHLY and FYNNEI. V was trimmed by 6 bases and J by 9 bases, leaving 12 bases between them. The CDR3, as DNA: TGTGCCAGCAGGCAGGGCTCTAGTTCACCCCTCCACTTT. Translation: CASRQGSSSPLHF. Looking up the rest from reference TRBV2 and TRBJ1-6 gives the full variable domain: EPEVTQTPSHQVTQMGQEVILRCVPISNHLYFYWYRQILGQKVEFLVSFYNNEISEKSEIFDDQFSVERPDGSNFTLKIRSTKLEDSAMYFCASRQGSSSPLHFGNGTRLTVT.

The V gene is TRBV5-1, the J gene TRBJ2-3, with 8 bases identical to TRBD1. V dropped 0 bases and J dropped 4; count of bases not matched to a gene: 4. From germline, CDR1 is SGHRS and CDR2 YFSETQ. The CDR3 covers 15 residues. Here the CDR3 reads CASSLGDRPPDTQYF. The CDR3 region has the DNA TGCGCCAGCAGCTTGGGGGACAGGCCACCAGATACGCAGTATTTT.

In this sample, this clone turned up once. The V call is TRBV5-4, the J call TRBJ2-7; D possibly uses TRBD1 or TRBD2 (7 bases each). CDR3 length: 14 residues. Germline V gene lookup returns CDR1 SGHNT and CDR2 YYREEE (reference sequence). With 2 bases removed from V and 1 base from J, the gap between germline ends came to 10 bases. This CDR3 is CASSFRGGSYEQYF. The CDR3 coding sequence is TGTGCCAGCAGCTTCAGGGGGGGGTCCTACGAGCAGTACTTC.

The chain uses TRBV5-4 and TRBJ2-1, with 10 positions matching TRBD2. Germline V gene sequence: CDR1 SGHNT, CDR2 YYREEE (reference sequence). CDR3 length: 18 amino acids. V lost 0 bases, J lost 5 bases, and 11 bases stayed unmatched. The CDR3 loop is CASSLEESGGAFDNEQFF. In nucleotides, the CDR3 is TGTGCCAGCAGCTTGGAGGAAAGCGGGGGGGCCTTCGACAATGAGCAGTTCTTC.

This clone is a singleton in its sample. The chain employs TRBV5-1 and TRBJ2-1; D unresolved. The CDR3 runs to 12 residues. Germline loops: CDR1 SGHRS, CDR2 YFSETQ. Trimming shortened V by 0 bases and J by 10 bases, and 8 bases separated the two germline ends. The DNA for the CDR3 is TGCGCCAGCAGCTTGGTTCTACAAGAGCAGTTCTTC. Encoded protein: CASSLVLQEQFF.

V usage is TRBV19 and J usage is TRBJ2-7; perhaps TRBD1 as D (5 bases). Between the trimmed V and J ends, which lost 6 bases and 2 bases, there was a span of 11 bases. Germline assignment: CDR1 LNHDA and CDR2 SQIVND (reference sequence). The CDR3 has 13 residues. As DNA, the CDR3 is TGTGCCAGTAGGTCCCTAGGGGCCTACGAGCAGTACTTC. Residues: CASRSLGAYEQYF.

CDR3 bases: TGCGCCAGCAGCCAAGTGGGGGCGGGAGGGCCCGAGACCCAGTACTTC. This translates into CASSQVGAGGPETQYF. The J gene is TRBJ2-5, the V gene TRBV4-3; 9 bases are a match to TRBD2. From germline, CDR1 is LGHNA and CDR2 YSLEER. The CDR3 runs to 16 residues. The V gene end was trimmed by 1 base and the J gene end by 5 bases; junction bases not matched to a gene: 8.

The chain carries TRBV2 and TRBJ2-3; weak D call: TRBD1 (5 bases). The CDR3 has 13 amino acids. CDR1 SNHLY and CDR2 FYNNEI come from the germline V gene. Trimming took 3 bases from V and 3 from J, leaving 7 bases between them. The CDR3 sequence: CASSEGPTDTQYF. The CDR3 DNA sequence: TGTGCCAGCAGTGAGGGGCCAACAGATACGCAGTATTTT.

The chain combines TRBV18 with TRBJ2-1; tentatively, D is TRBD2 (7 bases). V was pared by 0 bases and J by 5 bases, with 14 bases between. The CDR3 is 16 amino acids. The V gene's germline CDR1 is KGHSH and CDR2 LQKENI. This CDR3 is CASSPPTRGPDNEQFF. In nucleotides, the CDR3 is TGTGCCAGCTCACCACCAACGCGGGGGCCCGACAATGAGCAGTTCTTC.

The chain combines TRBV5-5 with TRBJ2-5; 7 positions match TRBD1. With V trimmed by 1 base and J by 2 bases, 5 bases remained unmatched. CDR1 and CDR2 (germline): SGHKS, YYEKEE (reference sequence). CDR3 length equals 15 residues. Here the CDR3 reads CASSLLSGQQETQYF. DNA of the CDR3: TGTGCCAGCAGCTTGCTGTCGGGACAGCAAGAGACCCAGTACTTC.

The J gene is TRBJ2-7, the V gene TRBV10-2; 7 bases agree with TRBD2. V lost 6 bases and J lost 1; bases outside the gene matches: 9. From germline, CDR1 is WSHSY and CDR2 SAAADI. CDR3 length: 15 amino acids. CDR3: CASSRGAGVSYEQYF. The DNA of the CDR3 is TGCGCCAGCAGCCGCGGGGCGGGGGTTTCCTACGAGCAGTACTTC.